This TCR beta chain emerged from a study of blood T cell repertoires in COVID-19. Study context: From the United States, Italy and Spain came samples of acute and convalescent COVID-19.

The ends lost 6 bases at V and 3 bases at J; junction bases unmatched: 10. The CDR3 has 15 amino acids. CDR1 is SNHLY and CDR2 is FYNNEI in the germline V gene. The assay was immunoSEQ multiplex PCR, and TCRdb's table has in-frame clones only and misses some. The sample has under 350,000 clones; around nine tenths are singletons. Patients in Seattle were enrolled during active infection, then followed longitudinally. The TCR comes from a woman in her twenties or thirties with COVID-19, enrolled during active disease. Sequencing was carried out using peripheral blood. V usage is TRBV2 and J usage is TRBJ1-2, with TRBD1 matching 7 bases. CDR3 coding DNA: TGTGCCAGCAGCCCCGACAGGGTAATCGACTATGGCTACACCTTC. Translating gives CASSPDRVIDYGYTF.